Listed here is a single T cell receptor beta chain. Profiled with immunoSEQ multiplex PCR; TCRdb holds only in-frame clones, not every one. The data show tens of thousands of clones, 80% to 90% seen once. These data come from a study of a mutant IDH1 vaccine in newly diagnosed glioma. Specified time point: baseline, week 1 (first vaccination visit). This sample's treatment: pre-vaccination baseline after standard-of-care therapy. The CDR3 sequence is 14 residues long. V lost 6 bases and J 2 bases, leaving 14 bases between the germline ends. Looked up from germline, CDR1 is MNHEY and CDR2 is SMNVEV (reference sequence).

This receptor was obtained from a woman between 35 and 50 years old with glioma. The sample was PBMCs, taken from a glioma patient treated with radiotherapy, temozolomide or both. The chain joins TRBV27 to TRBJ2-7; D possibly matches TRBD1 or TRBD2 (6 bases each). The CDR3 spells CASSQKGGPYEQYF. The CDR3 DNA sequence: TGTGCCAGCAGCCAAAAGGGGGGCCCCTACGAGCAGTACTTC.